The source of this TCR beta chain is a study of CD8+ T cells in alopecia areata. Across the study: The study gave tofacitinib for 6 to 18 months, then 6 months off drug.

The V and J ends lost 1 base and 4 bases, in that order; junction bases with no gene match: 7. The CDR3 has 16 residues. In germline, CDR1 is SGHVS, CDR2 FNYEAQ. Study-wide points: Under tofacitinib, numerous expanded lesional clonotypes remained detectable in scalp and blood.

On this clone itself: The antigen remains undetermined.

The authors extracted RNA and reverse transcribed it into cDNA as the sequencing template. Repertoires were generated with immunoSEQ multiplex PCR, while TCRdb's copy carries only in-frame clones and drops some. The sample lists about 140,000 clones, 80% to 90% occurring once. Specified treatment: oral pan-JAK inhibitor, 5-10 mg twice daily. The V and J genes are TRBV7-6 and TRBJ2-3; 8 nucleotides match TRBD2. This sample comprised CD8+ T cells sorted from blood, obtained at week 4, from a patient treated with tofacitinib. This sequence was found in a human donor with alopecia areata. CDR3 protein: CASSLVPGGKADTQYF. The CDR3 DNA sequence: TGTGCCAGCAGCTTAGTTCCGGGGGGGAAGGCAGATACGCAGTATTTT.